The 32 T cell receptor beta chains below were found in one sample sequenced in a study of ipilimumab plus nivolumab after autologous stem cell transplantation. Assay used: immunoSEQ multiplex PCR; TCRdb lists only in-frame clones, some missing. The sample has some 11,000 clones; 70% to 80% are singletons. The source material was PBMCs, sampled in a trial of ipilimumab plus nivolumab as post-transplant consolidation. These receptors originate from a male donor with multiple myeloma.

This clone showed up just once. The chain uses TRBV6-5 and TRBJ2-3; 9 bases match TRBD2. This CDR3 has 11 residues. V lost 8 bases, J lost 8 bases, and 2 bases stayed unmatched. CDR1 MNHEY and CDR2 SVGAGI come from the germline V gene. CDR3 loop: CASERGVTQYF. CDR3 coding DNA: TGTGCCAGCGAGCGGGGGGTTACGCAGTATTTT.

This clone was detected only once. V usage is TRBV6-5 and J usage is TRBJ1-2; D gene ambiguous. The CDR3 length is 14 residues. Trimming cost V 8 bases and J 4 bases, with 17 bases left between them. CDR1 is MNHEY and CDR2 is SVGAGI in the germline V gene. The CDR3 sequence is CASLPKRYAYGYTF. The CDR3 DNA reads TGTGCCAGCCTCCCCAAGCGATATGCCTATGGCTACACCTTC.

CDR3 in DNA: TGTGCCAGCAGTTTATCTCCCAGGGGAGAGACCCAGTACTTC. It codes for CASSLSPRGETQYF. The chain carries TRBV27 and TRBJ2-5, with a weak D call TRBD1 (6 bases). The CDR3 runs to 14 residues. Germline assignment: CDR1 MNHEY and CDR2 SMNVEV (reference sequence). Trimming cost V 0 bases and J 4 bases, with 9 bases left between them.

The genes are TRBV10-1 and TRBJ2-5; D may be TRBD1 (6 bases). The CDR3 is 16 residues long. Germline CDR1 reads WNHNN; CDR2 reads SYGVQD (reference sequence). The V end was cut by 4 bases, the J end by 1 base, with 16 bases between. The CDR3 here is CASSGRTGFSQETQYF. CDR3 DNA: TGCGCCAGCAGTGGACGAACAGGGTTCTCCCAAGAGACCCAGTACTTC.

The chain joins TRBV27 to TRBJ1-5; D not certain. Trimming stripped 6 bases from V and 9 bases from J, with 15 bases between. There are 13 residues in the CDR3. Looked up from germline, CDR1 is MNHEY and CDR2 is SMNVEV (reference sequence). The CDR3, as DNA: TGTGCCAGCAGCACTTCGGGCATGGGGCCCCAGCATTTT. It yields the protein CASSTSGMGPQHF.

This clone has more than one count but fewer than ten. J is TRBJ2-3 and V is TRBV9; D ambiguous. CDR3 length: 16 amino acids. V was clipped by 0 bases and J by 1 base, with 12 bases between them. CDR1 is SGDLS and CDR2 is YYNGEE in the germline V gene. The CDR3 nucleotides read TGTGCCAGCAGCGTAGGGGCCACACTGGGCACAGATACGCAGTATTTT. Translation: CASSVGATLGTDTQYF.

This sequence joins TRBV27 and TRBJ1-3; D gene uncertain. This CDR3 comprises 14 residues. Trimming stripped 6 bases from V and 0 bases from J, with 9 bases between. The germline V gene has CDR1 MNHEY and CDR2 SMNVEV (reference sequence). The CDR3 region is CASRQLPSGNTIYF. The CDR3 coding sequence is TGTGCCAGCAGACAGCTCCCCTCTGGAAACACCATATATTTT.

The CDR3 DNA reads as TGTGCCAGCAGTGATAGGGGACAGGTCTATGGCTACACCTTC. Translated, it gives CASSDRGQVYGYTF. V and J are TRBV6-1 and TRBJ1-2, with 8 positions matching TRBD1. The CDR3 has 14 residues. Trimming cost V 3 bases and J 4 bases; bases outside gene matches: 4. CDR1 MNHNS and CDR2 SASEGT come from the germline V gene.

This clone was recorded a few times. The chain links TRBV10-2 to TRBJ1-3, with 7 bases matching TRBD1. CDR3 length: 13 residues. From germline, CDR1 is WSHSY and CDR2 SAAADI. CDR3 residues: CADREGSGNTIYF. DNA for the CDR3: TGCGCTGACAGGGAGGGCTCTGGAAACACCATATATTTT.

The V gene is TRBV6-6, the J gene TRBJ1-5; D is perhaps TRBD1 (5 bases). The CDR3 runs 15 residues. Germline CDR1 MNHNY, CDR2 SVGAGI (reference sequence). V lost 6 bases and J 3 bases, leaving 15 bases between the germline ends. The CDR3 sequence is CASSPRGGTNQPQHF. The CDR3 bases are TGTGCCAGCAGCCCCCGGGGAGGGACCAATCAGCCCCAGCATTTT.

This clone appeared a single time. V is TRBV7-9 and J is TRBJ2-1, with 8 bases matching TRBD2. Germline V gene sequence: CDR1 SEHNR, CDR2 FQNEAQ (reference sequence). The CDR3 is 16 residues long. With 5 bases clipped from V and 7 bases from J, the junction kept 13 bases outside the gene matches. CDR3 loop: CASSPRGGKMINEQFF. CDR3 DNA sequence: TGTGCCAGCAGCCCTCGCGGGGGGAAAATGATTAATGAGCAGTTCTTC.

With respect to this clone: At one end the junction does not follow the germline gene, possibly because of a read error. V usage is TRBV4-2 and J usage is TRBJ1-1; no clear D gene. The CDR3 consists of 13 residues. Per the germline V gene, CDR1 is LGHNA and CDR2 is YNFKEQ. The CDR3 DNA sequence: TGTGCCAGCAGCCAAGGTATGCAGGCCCCCGCGGTCTTT. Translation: CASSQGMQAPAVF.

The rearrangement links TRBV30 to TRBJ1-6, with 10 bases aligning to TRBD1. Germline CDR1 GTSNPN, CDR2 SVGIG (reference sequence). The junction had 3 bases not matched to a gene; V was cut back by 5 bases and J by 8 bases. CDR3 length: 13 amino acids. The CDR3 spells CAWDGTGDSPLHF. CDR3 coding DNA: TGTGCCTGGGACGGGACAGGGGATTCACCCCTCCACTTT.

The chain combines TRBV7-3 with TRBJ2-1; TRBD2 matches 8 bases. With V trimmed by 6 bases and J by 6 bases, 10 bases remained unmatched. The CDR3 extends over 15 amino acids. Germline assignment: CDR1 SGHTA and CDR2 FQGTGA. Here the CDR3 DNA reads TGTGCCAGCAGTTTGAGCGGGGGCCGCTTCAATGAGCAGTTCTTC. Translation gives CASSLSGGRFNEQFF.

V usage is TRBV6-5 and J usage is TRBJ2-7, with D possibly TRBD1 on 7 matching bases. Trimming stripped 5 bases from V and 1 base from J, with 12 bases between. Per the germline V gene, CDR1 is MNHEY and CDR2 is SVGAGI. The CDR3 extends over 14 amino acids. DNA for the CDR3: TGTGCCAGCAGTCTGACAGGGAGGTCCTACGAGCAGTACTTC. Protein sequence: CASSLTGRSYEQYF.

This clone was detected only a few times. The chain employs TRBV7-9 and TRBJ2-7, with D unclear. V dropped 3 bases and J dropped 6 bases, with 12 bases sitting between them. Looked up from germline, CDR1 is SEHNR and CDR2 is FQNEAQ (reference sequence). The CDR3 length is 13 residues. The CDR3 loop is CASSFGSGLEQYF. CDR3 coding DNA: TGTGCCAGCAGCTTTGGATCCGGGCTCGAGCAGTACTTC.

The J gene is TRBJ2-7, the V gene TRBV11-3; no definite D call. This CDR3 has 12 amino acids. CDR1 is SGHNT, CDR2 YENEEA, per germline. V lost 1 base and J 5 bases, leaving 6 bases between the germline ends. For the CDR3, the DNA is TGTGCCAGCAGCTTAGGTTGGGACGAGCAGTACTTC. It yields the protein CASSLGWDEQYF.

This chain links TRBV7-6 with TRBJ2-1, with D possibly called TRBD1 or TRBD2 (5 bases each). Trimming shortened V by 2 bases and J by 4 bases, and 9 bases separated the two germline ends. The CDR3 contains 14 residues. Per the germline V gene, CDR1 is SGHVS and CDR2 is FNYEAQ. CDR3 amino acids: CASSLLGVYNEQFF. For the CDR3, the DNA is TGTGCCAGCAGCTTATTGGGGGTGTACAATGAGCAGTTCTTC.

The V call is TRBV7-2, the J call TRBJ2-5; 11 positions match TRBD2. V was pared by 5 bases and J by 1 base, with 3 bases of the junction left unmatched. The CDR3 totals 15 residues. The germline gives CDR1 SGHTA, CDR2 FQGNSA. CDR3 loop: CASSPGTSGQETQYF. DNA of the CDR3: TGTGCCAGCAGCCCCGGGACTAGCGGCCAAGAGACCCAGTACTTC.

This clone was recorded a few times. Here the CDR3 reads CASNTANYGYTF. The CDR3 DNA follows: TGTGCCAGCAATACAGCTAACTATGGCTACACCTTC. The V call is TRBV6-6, the J call TRBJ1-2; D gene unclear. The CDR3 length is 12 residues. The V end was cut by 7 bases, the J end by 0 bases, with 6 bases between. Germline V gene data show CDR1 as MNHNY and CDR2 as SVGAGI (reference sequence).

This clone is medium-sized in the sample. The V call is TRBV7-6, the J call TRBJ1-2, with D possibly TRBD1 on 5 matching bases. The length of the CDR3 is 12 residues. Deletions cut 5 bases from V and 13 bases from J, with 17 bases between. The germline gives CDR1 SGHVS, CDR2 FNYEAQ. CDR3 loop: CASSPIEQAPTF. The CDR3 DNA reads TGTGCCAGCAGCCCAATAGAACAGGCCCCCACCTTC.

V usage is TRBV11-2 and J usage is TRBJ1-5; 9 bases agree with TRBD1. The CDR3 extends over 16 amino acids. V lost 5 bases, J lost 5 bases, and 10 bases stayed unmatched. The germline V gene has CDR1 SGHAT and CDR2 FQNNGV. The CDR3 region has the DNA TGTGCCAGCAGCCCTGGGACAGGGAGGTTCGATCAGCCCCAGCATTTT. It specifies CASSPGTGRFDQPQHF. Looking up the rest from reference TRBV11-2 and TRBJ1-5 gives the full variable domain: EAGVAQSPRYKIIEKRQSVAFWCNPISGHATLYWYQQILGQGPKLLIQFQNNGVVDDSQLPKDRFSAERLKGVDSTLKIQPAKLEDSAVYLCASSPGTGRFDQPQHFGDGTRLSIL.

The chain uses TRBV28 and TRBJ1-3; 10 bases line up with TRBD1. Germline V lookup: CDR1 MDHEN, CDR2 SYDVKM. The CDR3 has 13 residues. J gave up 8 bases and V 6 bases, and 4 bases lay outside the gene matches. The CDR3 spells CASRTGGADTIYF. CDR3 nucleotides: TGTGCCAGCAGGACAGGGGGCGCGGACACCATATATTTT.

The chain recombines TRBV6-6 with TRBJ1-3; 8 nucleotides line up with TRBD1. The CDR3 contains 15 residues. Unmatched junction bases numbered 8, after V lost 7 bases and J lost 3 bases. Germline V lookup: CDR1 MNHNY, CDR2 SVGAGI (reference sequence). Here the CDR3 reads CASTRGQDYGNTIYF. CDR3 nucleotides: TGTGCCAGCACTAGGGGACAGGACTATGGAAACACCATATATTTT.

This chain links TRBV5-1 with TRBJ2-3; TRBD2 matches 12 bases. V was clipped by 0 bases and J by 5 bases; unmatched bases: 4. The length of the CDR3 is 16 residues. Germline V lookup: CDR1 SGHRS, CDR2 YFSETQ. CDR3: CASSLASGGGQDTQYF. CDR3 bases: TGCGCCAGCAGCTTGGCTAGCGGGGGGGGACAAGATACGCAGTATTTT.

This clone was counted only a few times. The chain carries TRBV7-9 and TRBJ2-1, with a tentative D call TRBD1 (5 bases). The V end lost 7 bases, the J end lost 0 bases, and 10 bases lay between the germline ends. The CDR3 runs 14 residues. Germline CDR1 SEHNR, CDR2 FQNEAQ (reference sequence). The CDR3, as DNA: TGTGCCAGCAAATCTGGGGCCTCCTACAATGAGCAGTTCTTC. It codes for CASKSGASYNEQFF. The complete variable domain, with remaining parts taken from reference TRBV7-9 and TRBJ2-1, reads DTGVSQNPRHKITKRGQNVTFRCDPISEHNRLYWYRQTLGQGPEFLTYFQNEAQLEKSRLLSDRFSAERPKGSFSTLEIQRTEQGDSAMYLCASKSGASYNEQFFGPGTRLTVL.

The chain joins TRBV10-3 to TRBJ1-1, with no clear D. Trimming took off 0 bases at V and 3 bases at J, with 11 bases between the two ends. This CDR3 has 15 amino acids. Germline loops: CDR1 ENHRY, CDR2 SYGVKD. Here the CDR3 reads CAISESWDLDTEAFF. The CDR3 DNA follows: TGTGCCATCAGTGAGTCGTGGGATTTGGACACTGAAGCTTTCTTT.

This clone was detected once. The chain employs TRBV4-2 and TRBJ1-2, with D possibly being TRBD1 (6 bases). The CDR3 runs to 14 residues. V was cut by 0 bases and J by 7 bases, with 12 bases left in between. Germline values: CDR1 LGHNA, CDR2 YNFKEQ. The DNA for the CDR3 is TGTGCCAGCAGCCAAGAATGGGGGCAAGGTGGCTACACCTTC. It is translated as CASSQEWGQGGYTF.

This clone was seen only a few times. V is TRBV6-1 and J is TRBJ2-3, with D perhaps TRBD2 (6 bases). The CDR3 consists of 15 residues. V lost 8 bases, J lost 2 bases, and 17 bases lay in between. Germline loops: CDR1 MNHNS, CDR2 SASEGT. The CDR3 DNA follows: TGTGCCAGCGCGGACTACTGGGGGTTCACAGATACGCAGTATTTT. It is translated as CASADYWGFTDTQYF.

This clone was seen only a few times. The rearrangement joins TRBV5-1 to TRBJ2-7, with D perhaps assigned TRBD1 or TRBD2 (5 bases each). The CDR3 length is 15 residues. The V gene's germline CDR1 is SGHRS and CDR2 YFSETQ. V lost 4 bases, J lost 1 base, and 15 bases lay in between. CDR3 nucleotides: TGCGCCAGCAGCCCCCTCTGGGGGAAGTCCTACGAGCAGTACTTC. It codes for CASSPLWGKSYEQYF.

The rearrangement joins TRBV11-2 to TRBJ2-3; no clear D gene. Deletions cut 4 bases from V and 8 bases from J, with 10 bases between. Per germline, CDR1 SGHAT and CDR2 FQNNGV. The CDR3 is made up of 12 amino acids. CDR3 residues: CASSSQAFTQYF. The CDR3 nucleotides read TGTGCCAGCAGCTCCCAGGCTTTTACGCAGTATTTT.

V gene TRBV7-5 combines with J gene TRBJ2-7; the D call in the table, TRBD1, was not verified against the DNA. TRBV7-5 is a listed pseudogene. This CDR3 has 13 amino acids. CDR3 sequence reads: CASSPGTSYEQYF. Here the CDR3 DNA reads TGTGCCAGCAGCCCAGGGACATCCTACGAGCAGTACTTC.